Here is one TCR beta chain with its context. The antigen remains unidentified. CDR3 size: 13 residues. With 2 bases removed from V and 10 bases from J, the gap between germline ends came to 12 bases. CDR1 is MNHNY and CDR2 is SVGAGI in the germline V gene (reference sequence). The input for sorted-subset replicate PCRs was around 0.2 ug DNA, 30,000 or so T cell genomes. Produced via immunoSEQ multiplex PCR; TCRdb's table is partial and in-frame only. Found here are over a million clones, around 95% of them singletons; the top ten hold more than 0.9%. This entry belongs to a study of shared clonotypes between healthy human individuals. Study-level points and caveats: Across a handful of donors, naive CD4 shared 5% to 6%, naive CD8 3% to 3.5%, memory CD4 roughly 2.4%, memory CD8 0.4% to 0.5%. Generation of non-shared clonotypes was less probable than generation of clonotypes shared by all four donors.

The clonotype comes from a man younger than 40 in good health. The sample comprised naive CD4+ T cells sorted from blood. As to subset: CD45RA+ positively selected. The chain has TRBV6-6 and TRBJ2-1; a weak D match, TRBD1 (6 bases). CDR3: CASSYRGIYEQFF. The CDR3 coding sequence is TGTGCCAGCAGTTACAGGGGGATATACGAGCAGTTCTTC.